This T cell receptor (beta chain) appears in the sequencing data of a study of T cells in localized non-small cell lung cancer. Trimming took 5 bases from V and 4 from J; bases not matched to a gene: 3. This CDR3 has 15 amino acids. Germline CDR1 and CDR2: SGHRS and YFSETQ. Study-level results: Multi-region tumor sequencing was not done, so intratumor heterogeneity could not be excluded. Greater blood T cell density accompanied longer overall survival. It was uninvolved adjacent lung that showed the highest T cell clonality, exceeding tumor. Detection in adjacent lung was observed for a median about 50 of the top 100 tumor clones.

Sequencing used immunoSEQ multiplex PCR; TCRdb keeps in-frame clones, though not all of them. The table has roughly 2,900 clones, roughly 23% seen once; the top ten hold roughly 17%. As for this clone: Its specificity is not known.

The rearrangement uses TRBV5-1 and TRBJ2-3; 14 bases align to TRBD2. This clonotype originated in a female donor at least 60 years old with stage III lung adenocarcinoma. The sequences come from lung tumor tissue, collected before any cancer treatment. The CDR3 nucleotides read TGCGCCAGCAGGGGACTAGCGGGAGTGGCAGATACGCAGTATTTT. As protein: CASRGLAGVADTQYF.